This T cell receptor (beta chain) was identified in a study of preoperative IRX-2 immunotherapy in early breast cancer. Treatment of the sample: preoperative locoregional IRX-2 cytokine immunotherapy. Samples came from a phase Ib trial of preoperative locoregional IRX-2 cytokine immunotherapy. Trimming cost V 6 bases and J 4 bases, with 15 bases left between them. In germline, CDR1 is MNHGY, CDR2 SAAAGT. This CDR3 spans 14 amino acids. Repertoires were generated with immunoSEQ multiplex PCR, while TCRdb's copy carries only in-frame clones and drops some. The repertoire consists of 34,000 or so clones, with under 85% occurring once and the leading ten covering roughly 2.6%.

The sample here was lymph node tissue, taken from a patient treated with IRX-2 immunotherapy. The chain couples TRBV6-8 to TRBJ2-5; a weak D match, TRBD1 (6 bases). The TCR comes from a human donor with breast cancer. This chain's CDR3 is CASSPGQLIETQYF. CDR3 sequence (DNA): TGTGCCAGCAGCCCGGGACAATTGATAGAGACCCAGTACTTC.